The sequence of this T cell receptor (beta chain) was determined in a study of T-cell memory formation after mild COVID-19. Study-level results: The main location of contracting CD4+ clones was CM and EM, and that of contracting CD8+ clones was EMRA. Clones contracting over day 15 to 85 were CD4/CD8 balanced, with later expanders leaning CD4+.

With regard to this clonotype: Its target is unknown.

V was pared by 7 bases and J by 4 bases, with 14 bases between. The germline V gene encodes CDR1 MNHEY and CDR2 SVGEGT. The CDR3 totals 13 residues. TCRdb fed the 5' RACE reads into MiXCR, producing one record per CDR3 protein. This repertoire shows about 58,000 distinct CDR3 sequences, about 27% found once; its top ten account for 35% to 45%. The receptor was isolated from a man in his late teens or twenties who had mild COVID-19 (a few samples of this study predate the infection). Cell type and time point are not known. The material sequenced was PBMCs or a T cell subset sorted from them (not recorded which). The genes are TRBV6-2 or TRBV6-3 and TRBJ2-7; D assignment may be TRBD1 or TRBD2 (5 bases each). The chain's CDR3 is CASKGSFTYEQYF. Written as DNA, the CDR3 is TGTGCCAGCAAGGGGAGTTTTACGTACGAGCAGTACTTC.